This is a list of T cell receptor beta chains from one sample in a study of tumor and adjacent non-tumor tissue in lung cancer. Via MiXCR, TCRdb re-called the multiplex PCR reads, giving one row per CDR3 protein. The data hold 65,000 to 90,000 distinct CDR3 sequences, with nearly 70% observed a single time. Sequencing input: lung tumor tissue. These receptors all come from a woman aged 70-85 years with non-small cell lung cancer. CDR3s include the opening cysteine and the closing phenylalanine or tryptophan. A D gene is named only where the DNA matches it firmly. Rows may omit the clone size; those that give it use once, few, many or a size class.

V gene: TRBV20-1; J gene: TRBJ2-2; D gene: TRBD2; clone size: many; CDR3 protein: CSAPGGLAGGTNTGELFF
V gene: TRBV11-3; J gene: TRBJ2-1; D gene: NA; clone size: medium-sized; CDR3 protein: CASSRTGSLYNEQFF
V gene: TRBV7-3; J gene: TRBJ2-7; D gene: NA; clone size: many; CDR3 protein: CASSLREPGRGVEQYF
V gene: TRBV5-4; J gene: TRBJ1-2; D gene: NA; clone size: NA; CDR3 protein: CASSLLAEGLTYGYTF
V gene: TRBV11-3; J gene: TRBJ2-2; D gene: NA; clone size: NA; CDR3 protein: CASSPHQSTSDTGELFF
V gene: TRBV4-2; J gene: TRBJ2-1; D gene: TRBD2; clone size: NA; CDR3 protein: CASSQDYLTSGTYNEQFF
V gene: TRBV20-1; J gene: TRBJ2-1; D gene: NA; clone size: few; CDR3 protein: CSARAPRGGNEQFF
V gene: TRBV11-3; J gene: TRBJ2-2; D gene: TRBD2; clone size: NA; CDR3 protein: CASSLVGSGGTGELFF
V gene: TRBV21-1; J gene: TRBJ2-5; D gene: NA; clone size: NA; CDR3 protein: CASSTGLAGGWETQYF
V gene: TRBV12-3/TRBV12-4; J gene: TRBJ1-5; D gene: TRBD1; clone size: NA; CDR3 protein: CPNSAKTGGVNQPQHF
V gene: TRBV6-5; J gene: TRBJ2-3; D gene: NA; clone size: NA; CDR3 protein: CASSSLGNLGDTQYF
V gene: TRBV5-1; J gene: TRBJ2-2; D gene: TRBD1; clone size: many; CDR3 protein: CASSSSGTGIRTTGELFF
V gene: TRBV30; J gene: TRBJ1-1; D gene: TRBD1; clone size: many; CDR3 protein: CAWSGGTGEAFF
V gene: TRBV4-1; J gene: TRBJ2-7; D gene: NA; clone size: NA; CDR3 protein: CTSSPRDDAYEQYF
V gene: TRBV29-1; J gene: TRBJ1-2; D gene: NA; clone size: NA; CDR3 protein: CSAATVNNYDYTF
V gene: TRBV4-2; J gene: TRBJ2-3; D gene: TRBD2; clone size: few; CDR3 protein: CDSSQDSLAASDTQYF
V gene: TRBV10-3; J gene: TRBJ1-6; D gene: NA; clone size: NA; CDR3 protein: CAISERYQTVSVVSPLHF
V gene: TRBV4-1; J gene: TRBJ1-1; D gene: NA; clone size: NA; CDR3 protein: CASSQVGQGVDTGAFF
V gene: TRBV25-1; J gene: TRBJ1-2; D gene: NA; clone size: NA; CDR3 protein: CASTAFGGYTF
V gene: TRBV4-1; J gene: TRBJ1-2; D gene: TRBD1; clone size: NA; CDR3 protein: CASSQRDRNRNYGCTF
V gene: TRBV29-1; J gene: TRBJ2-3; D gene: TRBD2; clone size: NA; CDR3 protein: CSVLPLGRGSTYRQYF
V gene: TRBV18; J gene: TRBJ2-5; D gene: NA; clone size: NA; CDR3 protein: CASSLDRTQETQYF
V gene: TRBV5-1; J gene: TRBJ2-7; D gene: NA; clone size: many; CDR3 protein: CASRGEGRSSYEQYF
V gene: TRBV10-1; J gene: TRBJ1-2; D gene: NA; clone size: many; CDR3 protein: CASSESASYGYTF
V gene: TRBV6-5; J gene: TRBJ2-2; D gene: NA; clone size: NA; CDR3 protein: CASSYGPGTGKLFF
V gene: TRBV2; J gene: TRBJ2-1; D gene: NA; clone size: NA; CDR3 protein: CALETNSYNEQFF
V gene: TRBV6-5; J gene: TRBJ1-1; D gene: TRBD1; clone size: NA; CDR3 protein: CASSYQGTGALRSETFF
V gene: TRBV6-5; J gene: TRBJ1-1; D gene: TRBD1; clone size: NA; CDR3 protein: CTSSSGRKGQGTLGTEAFF
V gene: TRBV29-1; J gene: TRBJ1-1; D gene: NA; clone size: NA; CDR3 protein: CSVHTGTHETFF
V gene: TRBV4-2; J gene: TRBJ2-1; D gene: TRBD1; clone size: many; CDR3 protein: CASSQDAGGANSEQFF
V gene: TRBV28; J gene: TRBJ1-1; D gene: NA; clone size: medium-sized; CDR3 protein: CASSEQVNTEAFF